One and the same sample provided the 18 T cell receptor beta chains below, sequenced in a study of shared clonotypes between healthy human individuals. Only in-frame clones appear in the TCRdb table, and some are missing; sequencing was by immunoSEQ multiplex PCR. Of about 580,000 clones in the sample, roughly 98% were seen once. Naive CD8 cells, CD45RO-negative and positively selected for CCR7, excluded terminally differentiated effector memory CD45RA+ cells. Sequencing was performed on naive CD8+ T cells sorted from blood. All receptors come from a man between 25 and 39 years old in good health.

This clone was counted once. The chain carries TRBV7-9 and TRBJ1-4; tentative D call: TRBD1 (6 bases). The CDR3 sequence is 14 residues long. Germline V gene lookup returns CDR1 SEHNR and CDR2 FQNEAQ (reference sequence). V dropped 1 base and J dropped 8 bases, with 11 bases sitting between them. This CDR3 is CASSLEGVREKLFF. Here the CDR3 DNA reads TGTGCCAGCAGCTTAGAGGGGGTTCGGGAAAAACTGTTTTTT.

To note about this clone: Other nucleotide sequences in the sample specify the same CDR3. The chain employs TRBV7-9 and TRBJ2-7; D ambiguous. Trimming took 1 base from V and 5 from J, leaving 6 bases between them. Germline CDR1 SEHNR, CDR2 FQNEAQ (reference sequence). The length of the CDR3 is 12 residues. The CDR3 region is CASSLGGDEQYF. CDR3 sequence (DNA): TGTGCCAGCAGCTTAGGAGGTGACGAGCAGTACTTC.

This clone was observed a single time. The rearrangement joins TRBV27 to TRBJ2-7; no clear D. Trimming took 0 bases from V and 0 from J, leaving 12 bases between them. Germline V gene sequence: CDR1 MNHEY, CDR2 SMNVEV (reference sequence). The CDR3 is made up of 16 amino acids. CDR3 region: CASSLSSGSSSYEQYF. CDR3 bases: TGTGCCAGCAGTTTATCCTCAGGCTCTAGCTCCTACGAGCAGTACTTC.

This chain uses TRBV27 with TRBJ2-2; a possible D gene is TRBD1 (5 bases). This CDR3 has 15 residues. Germline assignment: CDR1 MNHEY and CDR2 SMNVEV (reference sequence). Deletions cut 3 bases from V and 5 bases from J, with 13 bases between. CDR3 sequence: CASSFLDRNTGELFF. Here the CDR3 DNA reads TGTGCCAGCAGTTTCCTAGACAGAAATACCGGGGAGCTGTTTTTT.

The J gene is TRBJ2-7, the V gene TRBV13; 7 nucleotides agree with TRBD2. Germline assignment: CDR1 PRHDT and CDR2 FYEKMQ (reference sequence). CDR3 length equals 15 residues. The J segment lost 2 bases and the V segment lost 5 bases, leaving 9 bases of the junction unmatched. CDR3 nucleotide sequence: TGTGCCAGCAGCCGGGACTACCCAAAGACCTACGAGCAGTACTTC. Its translation: CASSRDYPKTYEQYF.

The chain joins TRBV5-6 to TRBJ2-7; D gene ambiguous. This CDR3 has 14 amino acids. Germline-derived CDR1 and CDR2 are SGHDT and YYEEEE. Trimming removed 3 bases from V and 0 bases from J, with 10 bases in between. Here the CDR3 DNA reads TGTGCCAGCAGCTGGACCGAGAACTCCTACGAGCAGTACTTC. Translation gives CASSWTENSYEQYF.

The chain carries TRBV28 and TRBJ2-7, with 10 bases that match TRBD2. Trimming at V came to 3 bases and at J to 5 bases, leaving 4 bases not matched to a gene. Per the germline V gene, CDR1 is MDHEN and CDR2 is SYDVKM. The CDR3 runs 14 residues. This chain's CDR3 is CASSLASGRNEQYF. The CDR3 nucleotides read TGTGCCAGCAGTTTGGCTAGCGGGAGAAACGAGCAGTACTTC.

The chain is built from TRBV4-1 and TRBJ2-7, with TRBD2 matching over 8 bases. The CDR3 sequence is 15 residues long. J lost 3 bases, V lost 6 bases, and 10 bases had no gene match. Germline values: CDR1 MGHRA, CDR2 YSYEKL. CDR3: CASSPTISGIYEQYF. The CDR3 DNA reads TGCGCCAGCAGTCCGACCATTAGCGGGATCTACGAGCAGTACTTC.

The genes are TRBV5-6 and TRBJ2-3, with D maybe TRBD2 (5 bases). The V end was cut by 3 bases, the J end by 9 bases, with 17 bases between. This CDR3 region has 14 residues. Per germline, CDR1 SGHDT and CDR2 YYEEEE. The CDR3 region has the DNA TGTGCCAGCAGCTCTGGCTGGGAGCGACGGACGCAGTATTTT. Protein: CASSSGWERRTQYF.

The rearrangement joins TRBV12-2 to TRBJ2-5; the table names TRBD2, a call not compared with the DNA. TRBV12-2 is described as a pseudogene. This CDR3 contains 18 residues. CDR3 nucleotide sequence: TGTGCAAGTCGCTTAGTAGAGGGACTAGCGGGAGGGGTAGAGACCCAGTACTTC. Translated: CASRLVEGLAGGVETQYF.

J is TRBJ2-3 and V is TRBV10-3; 7 bases are a match to TRBD1. The germline gives CDR1 ENHRY, CDR2 SYGVKD. Trimming removed 0 bases from V and 2 bases from J; junction bases left unmatched: 8. This CDR3 has 17 residues. In DNA form, the CDR3 reads TGTGCCATCAGTGAGTCCGGTACAGGGGCTAACACAGATACGCAGTATTTT. As protein: CAISESGTGANTDTQYF.

The DNA of the CDR3 is TGTGCCAGCAGTCACGGGACTAGCGGACCAGATACGCAGTATTTT. It specifies CASSHGTSGPDTQYF. J is TRBJ2-3 and V is TRBV28, with TRBD2 matching 11 bases. Per germline, CDR1 MDHEN and CDR2 SYDVKM. The trim removed 5 bases at V and 4 bases at J, leaving 5 bases unmatched. The CDR3 is made up of 15 amino acids.

To note about this clone: The sample has other DNA sequences that encode this CDR3 too. This rearrangement joins TRBV5-1 to TRBJ1-1; no clear D. The germline V gene encodes CDR1 SGHRS and CDR2 YFSETQ. V dropped 0 bases and J dropped 2 bases, with 8 bases sitting between them. There are 14 residues in the CDR3. This CDR3 reads CASSLVGLNTEAFF. CDR3 DNA: TGCGCCAGCAGCTTGGTTGGTCTCAACACTGAAGCTTTCTTT.

This rearrangement joins TRBV9 to TRBJ2-3; 12 positions match TRBD2. This CDR3 comprises 15 residues. V shed 2 bases and J 5 bases; nucleotides not matched to a gene: 3. Germline CDR1 and CDR2: SGDLS and YYNGEE. CDR3 sequence: CASSVLAGGLDTQYF. CDR3 bases: TGTGCCAGCAGCGTGCTAGCGGGAGGGTTAGATACGCAGTATTTT.

This clone showed up just once. The chain joins TRBV19 to TRBJ2-7, with 9 bases fitting TRBD2. V gave up 3 bases and J gave up 1 base; unmatched junction bases: 16. The germline V gene encodes CDR1 LNHDA and CDR2 SQIVND (reference sequence). The CDR3 runs 19 residues. The chain's CDR3 is CASSITSVSGSVNSYEQYF. CDR3 coding DNA: TGTGCCAGTAGTATCACGTCGGTTAGCGGGAGCGTTAATTCCTACGAGCAGTACTTC. The full variable domain, completed using reference TRBV19 and TRBJ2-7, is DGGITQSPKYLFRKEGQNVTLSCEQNLNHDAMYWYRQDPGQGLRLIYYSQIVNDFQKGDIAEGYSVSREKKESFPLTVTSAQKNPTAFYLCASSITSVSGSVNSYEQYFGPGTRLTVT.

This clone was found once. The rearrangement joins TRBV27 to TRBJ2-3, with D maybe TRBD2 (6 bases). Germline V gene data show CDR1 as MNHEY and CDR2 as SMNVEV (reference sequence). Trimming stripped 3 bases from V and 4 bases from J, with 14 bases between. The CDR3 extends over 15 amino acids. DNA of the CDR3: TGTGCCAGCAGTTTCCTCGCGGGATGGGCAGATACGCAGTATTTT. Protein product: CASSFLAGWADTQYF.

The chain combines TRBV4-1 with TRBJ2-1; 7 nucleotides line up with TRBD2. Per the germline V gene, CDR1 is MGHRA and CDR2 is YSYEKL. The CDR3 spans 16 residues. V dropped 4 bases and J dropped 7; count of bases not matched to a gene: 13. The CDR3 sequence is CASSPTTGGSLNEQFF. CDR3 DNA sequence: TGCGCCAGCAGCCCAACAACGGGAGGATCTTTAAATGAGCAGTTCTTC.

The chain joins TRBV18 to TRBJ2-7; 7 nucleotides agree with TRBD2. Germline CDR1 KGHSH, CDR2 LQKENI. V dropped 1 base and J dropped 5; count of bases not matched to a gene: 5. The CDR3 is 14 amino acids. This CDR3 is CASSPLGGVNEQYF. Here the CDR3 DNA reads TGTGCCAGCTCACCACTGGGGGGGGTCAACGAGCAGTACTTC. The entire variable domain, with the rest obtained from reference TRBV18 and TRBJ2-7, is as follows: NAGVMQNPRHLVRRRGQEARLRCSPMKGHSHVYWYRQLPEEGLKFMVYLQKENIIDESGMPKERFSAEFPKEGPSILRIQQVVRGDSAAYFCASSPLGGVNEQYFGPGTRLTVT.